This section outlines one TCR beta chain sequence together with its context. Its target is unknown. Trimming cost V 4 bases and J 2 bases, with 11 bases left between them. This CDR3 is built from 14 residues. After constant-region reverse-primer amplification, full-length variable regions underwent semi-nested PCR with Nested Universal Primer A. TCRdb used MiXCR to reprocess the 5' RACE reads, holding one entry per CDR3 protein. The sample includes tens of thousands of distinct CDR3 sequences, approximately 26% of them seen just once. Tregs were sorted as CD4+CD25+CD127-/low cells. Study-wide points: The TCR gene usage of tumor memory CD4+ T cells clustered together with blood and lymph node memory CD4+ cells and with lymph node naive CD4+ cells. Tumor Tregs overlapped most with tumor, then blood, naive CD4+ cells.

The receptor's source is a female donor with breast cancer. The specimen sequenced was tumor-infiltrating Tregs sorted from the breast tumor. This rearrangement joins TRBV12-3 or TRBV12-4 to TRBJ1-2; perhaps TRBD1 as D (6 bases). CDR3 bases: TGTGCCAGCAGTTATCAGGGGCAAAACTATGGCTACACCTTC. The encoded protein is CASSYQGQNYGYTF.